Each of the 10 T cell receptor beta chains below was sequenced from the same sample in a study of shared clonotypes between healthy human individuals. CD45RO-negative, CCR7-positively selected cells formed the naive CD8 fraction, excluding terminally differentiated effector memory CD45RA+ cells. The table came from immunoSEQ multiplex PCR; TCRdb's copy has only in-frame clones and leaves some out. The sample records about 2,100,000 clones, roughly 91% being singletons. Material: naive CD8+ T cells from PBMCs. The receptors come from a man between 18 and 35 years old in good health. Some clones in this sample may be carry-over from other donors' samples.

The CDR3 reads CASSPGQEINQPQHF. The CDR3 nucleotides read TGCGCCAGCAGCCCGGGACAGGAGATCAATCAGCCCCAGCATTTT. The chain links TRBV4-1 to TRBJ1-5; TRBD1 agrees at 8 bases. V lost 4 bases, J lost 3 bases, and 5 bases stayed unmatched. This CDR3 has 15 residues. The germline gives CDR1 MGHRA, CDR2 YSYEKL.

This clone has only a few counts. The rearrangement joins TRBV4-2 to TRBJ1-1; D is perhaps TRBD1 (5 bases). The length of the CDR3 is 13 residues. Per germline, CDR1 LGHNA and CDR2 YNFKEQ. Trimming pared 3 bases from V and 6 bases from J, leaving 11 bases between. CDR3 in DNA: TGTGCCAGCAGCCAGGGACTGAATGCTGAAGCTTTCTTT. Amino acids: CASSQGLNAEAFF.

The rearrangement joins TRBV7-9 to TRBJ1-2; D is uncertain. The CDR3 is made up of 16 amino acids. Germline CDR1 and CDR2: SEHNR and FQNEAQ (reference sequence). V was pared by 5 bases and J by 7 bases, with 23 bases between. The CDR3 region has the DNA TGTGCCAGCAGCCCACCCACCGAGGGCATGGGAAGTGGCTACACCTTC. Residues: CASSPPTEGMGSGYTF.

Comment on this clone: In the same sample, other DNA sequences code for this CDR3. V gene TRBV27 combines with J gene TRBJ1-1; 7 positions agree with TRBD1. Germline V CDR1 and CDR2: MNHEY, SMNVEV (reference sequence). This CDR3 is built from 13 residues. J was trimmed by 5 bases and V by 2 bases; bases with no gene match: 2. CDR3 coding DNA: TGTGCCAGCAGTTTACGACAGGGAACTGAAGCTTTCTTT. This translates into CASSLRQGTEAFF.

The count of this clone is one. V usage is TRBV2 and J usage is TRBJ2-4, with 13 bases aligning to TRBD2. CDR1 SNHLY and CDR2 FYNNEI come from the germline V gene. V shed 4 bases and J 7 bases; nucleotides not matched to a gene: 7. The CDR3 is 16 amino acids. In DNA, the CDR3 is TGTGCCAGCAGTGGTACTAGCGGGAGGGGTCTGAACATTCAGTACTTC. It yields the protein CASSGTSGRGLNIQYF.

A few counts support this clone. The chain is built from TRBV4-1 and TRBJ1-1; D gene unclear. The V end was cut by 1 base, the J end by 7 bases, with 4 bases between. The CDR3 length is 11 residues. Germline values: CDR1 MGHRA, CDR2 YSYEKL. The CDR3 sequence: CASSQGIEAFF. DNA for the CDR3: TGCGCCAGCAGCCAAGGTATTGAAGCTTTCTTT.

The chain uses TRBV5-4 and TRBJ2-1; D is undetermined. CDR1 is SGHNT, CDR2 YYREEE, per germline (reference sequence). The CDR3 is 13 amino acids. V gave up 4 bases and J gave up 8 bases, with 13 bases separating them. The CDR3 sequence: CASSPTLLYEQFF. The DNA of the CDR3 is TGTGCCAGCAGCCCCACTCTCCTCTATGAGCAGTTCTTC.

The chain recombines TRBV15 with TRBJ2-3, with D hard to call. Germline CDR1 and CDR2: LNHNV and YYDKDF (reference sequence). CDR3 length equals 15 residues. V dropped 5 bases and J dropped 0 bases, with 12 bases sitting between them. The CDR3 coding sequence is TGTGCCACCAGCGGTGAGACACGAAGCACAGATACGCAGTATTTT. Translating it yields CATSGETRSTDTQYF.

This clone was observed a few times. The chain is built from TRBV7-9 and TRBJ1-2; D unclear. CDR1 SEHNR and CDR2 FQNEAQ come from the germline V gene (reference sequence). CDR3 length: 12 residues. Trimming stripped 3 bases from V and 7 bases from J, with 9 bases between. The chain's CDR3 is CASSFASGGYTF. In nucleotides, the CDR3 is TGTGCCAGCAGCTTCGCTTCGGGTGGCTACACCTTC.

The CDR3 DNA reads as TGTGCCAGCAGCCGACCGGGACAGGCGGAATCAGCTTTCTTT. Translating gives CASSRPGQAESAFF. The chain combines TRBV7-2 with TRBJ1-1, with TRBD1 matching over 8 bases. The germline gives CDR1 SGHTA, CDR2 FQGNSA. There are 14 residues in the CDR3. The junction had 12 bases not matched to a gene; V was cut back by 5 bases and J by 10 bases. Together with reference TRBV7-2 and TRBJ1-1, the CDR3 gives the full variable domain: GAGVSQSPSNKVTEKGKDVELRCDPISGHTALYWYRQSLGQGLEFLIYFQGNSAPDKSGLPSDRFSAERTGGSVSTLTIQRTQQEDSAVYLCASSRPGQAESAFFGQGTRLTVV.